This passage covers 21 T cell receptor beta chains from one sample sequenced in a study of T cells expressing NK-cell markers (dated by TCRdb to the early 2020s). To prepare the library, 5' RACE was applied. Sequencing was carried out with an Illumina HiSeq 2000. The reads underwent TCRdb reprocessing, giving one record for each CDR3 protein sequence and no DNA. The sample's clone listing holds 150,000 to 200,000 distinct CDR3 sequences. The ten most abundant clones make up 20% to 25% of the sample. Input material: blood T cells: a sorted CD56 or NKG2C T cell subset, CD4+ or CD8+ T cells, or bulk PBMC T cells (not recorded which). These receptors came from a man aged 18 to 69 in good health.

V usage is TRBV2 and J usage is TRBJ2-3; TCRdb names TRBD1, which stays unverified in the absence of DNA. The CDR3 has 16 residues. CDR1 and CDR2 (germline): SNHLY, FYNNEI. Here the CDR3 reads CASSVSGADHTDTQYF.

This chain joins TRBV19 and TRBJ2-3. Germline values: CDR1 LNHDA, CDR2 SQIVND (reference sequence). The CDR3 is 14 amino acids. The CDR3 sequence is CASSKTSGFAAQYF. The whole variable domain, filled in from reference TRBV19 and TRBJ2-3, reads DGGITQSPKYLFRKEGQNVTLSCEQNLNHDAMYWYRQDPGQGLRLIYYSQIVNDFQKGDIAEGYSVSREKKESFPLTVTSAQKNPTAFYLCASSKTSGFAAQYFGPGTRLTVL.

The chain combines TRBV5-4 with TRBJ2-5; TCRdb selects TRBD1, and the lack of DNA leaves this call unchecked. Germline CDR1 SGHNT, CDR2 YYREEE (reference sequence). This CDR3 comprises 16 residues. CDR3 in amino acids: CASSLLGGEYQETQYF. The complete variable domain, with remaining parts taken from reference TRBV5-4 and TRBJ2-5, reads ETGVTQSPTHLIKTRGQQVTLRCSSQSGHNTVSWYQQALGQGPQFIFQYYREEENGRGNFPPRFSGLQFPNYSSELNVNALELDDSALYLCASSLLGGEYQETQYFGPGTRLLVL.

The J gene is TRBJ2-7, the V gene TRBV2; there is no DNA to check the TCRdb D call of TRBD2. CDR3 length: 15 residues. The V gene's germline CDR1 is SNHLY and CDR2 FYNNEI. CDR3 residues: CASRGLSGSSYEQYF. Using reference TRBV2 and TRBJ2-7 for the parts outside the CDR3, the full variable domain is EPEVTQTPSHQVTQMGQEVILRCVPISNHLYFYWYRQILGQKVEFLVSFYNNEISEKSEIFDDQFSVERPDGSNFTLKIRSTKLEDSAMYFCASRGLSGSSYEQYFGPGTRLTVT.

The chain combines TRBV5-1 with TRBJ1-2; checking the TCRdb D call of TRBD1 is not possible without DNA. The germline V gene has CDR1 SGHRS and CDR2 YFSETQ. The CDR3 contains 14 residues. The CDR3 protein is CASSEGQGYYGYTF.

V gene TRBV27 combines with J gene TRBJ2-3; TCRdb calls TRBD2, which cannot be checked without DNA. CDR1 and CDR2 (germline): MNHEY, SMNVEV (reference sequence). The length of the CDR3 is 17 residues. The CDR3 sequence is CASSLLPSGAVVDTQYF.

The chain links TRBV7-9 to TRBJ2-5; TCRdb outputs TRBD2, but without DNA this stays unchecked. CDR3 length: 15 residues. From germline, CDR1 is SEHNR and CDR2 FQNEAQ (reference sequence). The CDR3 spells CASSWKTSVQETQYF.

This chain uses TRBV6-1 with TRBJ1-1. This CDR3 contains 13 residues. Germline CDR1 reads MNHNS; CDR2 reads SASEGT. The CDR3 spells CASRGDLGPEAFF.

This chain links TRBV3-1 with TRBJ2-1; with no DNA, the TCRdb D assignment of TRBD1 cannot be verified. The CDR3 is 17 residues long. The germline V gene has CDR1 LGHDT and CDR2 YNNKEL (reference sequence). CDR3 residues: CASSHSKSRDSLHEQFF.

CDR3 region: CASSFSSHRANTGELFF. J is TRBJ2-2 and V is TRBV13. CDR1 and CDR2 from the germline V gene are PRHDT and FYEKMQ (reference sequence). The CDR3 runs to 17 residues.

The rearrangement links TRBV29-1 to TRBJ2-5. The CDR3 has 15 amino acids. The germline V gene has CDR1 SQVTM and CDR2 ANQGSEA. CDR3: CSVMIALHSYETQYF.

This sequence joins TRBV7-9 and TRBJ1-3; TCRdb outputs TRBD1, but without DNA this stays unchecked. The CDR3 runs 16 residues. Germline assignment: CDR1 SEHNR and CDR2 FQNEAQ (reference sequence). CDR3 region: CASSSVDRGQGNTIYF.

V and J are TRBV27 and TRBJ2-1; TCRdb designates TRBD2, a call that cannot be tested without DNA. This CDR3 has 14 amino acids. Germline assignment: CDR1 MNHEY and CDR2 SMNVEV (reference sequence). CDR3 amino acids: CASRSGTNVNEQFF.

The chain combines TRBV19 with TRBJ1-1; TCRdb names TRBD1, which stays unverified in the absence of DNA. CDR1 is LNHDA and CDR2 is SQIVND in the germline V gene (reference sequence). This CDR3 spans 18 amino acids. The CDR3 is CASSIEGNRRGAYTEAFF.

V gene TRBV6-5 combines with J gene TRBJ1-2. CDR1 and CDR2 from the germline V gene are MNHEY and SVGAGI. This CDR3 is built from 12 residues. The CDR3 loop is CASSSGSYGYTF.

This rearrangement joins TRBV9 to TRBJ2-2. CDR1 is SGDLS, CDR2 YYNGEE, per germline. The CDR3 covers 12 residues. CDR3 region: CASSIWTGELFF.

V and J are TRBV9 and TRBJ2-7; absent DNA, TCRdb's TRBD2 call cannot be checked. The CDR3 spans 15 residues. Germline assignment: CDR1 SGDLS and CDR2 YYNGEE. The CDR3 loop is CASSTTSGGTYEQYF. Drawing the rest from reference TRBV9 and TRBJ2-7, the complete variable domain is DSGVTQTPKHLITATGQRVTLRCSPRSGDLSVYWYQQSLDQGLQFLIQYYNGEERAKGNILERFSAQQFPDLHSELNLSSLELGDSALYFCASSTTSGGTYEQYFGPGTRLTVT.

The chain joins TRBV9 to TRBJ2-3. The CDR3 consists of 15 residues. Germline CDR1 is SGDLS and CDR2 is YYNGEE. CDR3 loop: CASSVQVSGTDTQYF. The whole variable domain, filled in from reference TRBV9 and TRBJ2-3, reads DSGVTQTPKHLITATGQRVTLRCSPRSGDLSVYWYQQSLDQGLQFLIQYYNGEERAKGNILERFSAQQFPDLHSELNLSSLELGDSALYFCASSVQVSGTDTQYFGPGTRLTVL.

The chain employs TRBV27 and TRBJ2-3; absent DNA, TCRdb's TRBD1 call cannot be checked. This CDR3 has 16 amino acids. Germline-derived CDR1 and CDR2 are MNHEY and SMNVEV (reference sequence). CDR3 residues: CASSWYAGLSADTQYF.

The J gene is TRBJ2-1, the V gene TRBV12-3 or TRBV12-4; TCRdb lists TRBD1, though no DNA is available to test this call. The length of the CDR3 is 19 residues. The CDR3 sequence: CASSLVGTRAGRPNNEQFF.

V gene TRBV5-6 combines with J gene TRBJ2-1; absent DNA, TCRdb's TRBD1 call cannot be checked. This CDR3 has 19 residues. Germline-derived CDR1 and CDR2 are SGHDT and YYEEEE. The CDR3 spells CASSLVQGRVLGSYNEQFF.